The 13 T cell receptor beta chains presented below share a single source sample, sequenced in a study of T cell responses to AZD1222 COVID-19 vaccine. Measured with immunoSEQ multiplex PCR; TCRdb has only the in-frame clones, and not every one. This sample yields 75,000 to 100,000 clones, of which 85% to 90% are seen a single time; approximately 7% belongs to the top ten. Material: peripheral blood, obtained on day 0 of AZD1222 vaccination. These receptors all come from an adult in good health.

V is TRBV12-2 and J is TRBJ2-1; the table calls TRBD2, which could not be checked here. TRBV12-2 is recorded as a pseudogene. This CDR3 is 19 amino acids long. The DNA for the CDR3 is TGTGCAAGTCGCTTAGTTACGTCGGGTGGACTAGCGGATGGGAATGAGCAGTTCTTC. Protein: CASRLVTSGGLADGNEQFF.

The rearrangement uses TRBV6-1 and TRBJ1-5; D is uncertain. Germline V lookup: CDR1 MNHNS, CDR2 SASEGT. This CDR3 contains 13 residues. The V end lost 8 bases, the J end lost 1 base, and 9 bases lay between the germline ends. The CDR3 is CASVPISNQPQHF. The CDR3 DNA follows: TGTGCCAGCGTGCCGATAAGCAATCAGCCCCAGCATTTT.

The genes are TRBV7-9 and TRBJ1-1; D is unresolved. This CDR3 is 13 amino acids long. With 2 bases removed from V and 4 bases from J, the gap between germline ends came to 8 bases. Germline V gives CDR1 SEHNR, CDR2 FQNEAQ (reference sequence). CDR3 DNA sequence: TGTGCCAGCAGCTTACGAAAGGGCACTGAAGCTTTCTTT. Encoded protein: CASSLRKGTEAFF.

The J gene is TRBJ1-2, the V gene TRBV12-3 or TRBV12-4; no definite D call. The CDR3 length is 13 residues. With 6 bases removed from V and 4 bases from J, the gap between germline ends came to 12 bases. CDR3 in amino acids: CASSRPTGYGYTF. CDR3 sequence (DNA): TGTGCCAGCAGCCGGCCCACCGGCTATGGCTACACCTTC.

This clone was picked up a small number of times. The chain combines TRBV5-1 with TRBJ2-5; a weak D match, TRBD2 (6 bases). V was clipped by 5 bases and J by 2 bases, with 13 bases between them. The length of the CDR3 is 14 residues. CDR1 SGHRS and CDR2 YFSETQ come from the germline V gene. As DNA, the CDR3 is TGCGCCAGCAGTGACCCGGGAGTACAAGAGACCCAGTACTTC. This encodes CASSDPGVQETQYF.

The rearrangement links TRBV27 to TRBJ2-7; 11 bases agree with TRBD2. Per germline, CDR1 MNHEY and CDR2 SMNVEV (reference sequence). V trimming: 5 bases; J trimming: 3 bases; junction bases outside the gene matches: 6. CDR3 size: 15 residues. DNA for the CDR3: TGTGCCAGCAGTAACACCGGGACTAGCGGCTACGAGCAGTACTTC. Translation: CASSNTGTSGYEQYF.

The gene calls are TRBV6-5 and TRBJ2-1; a possible D gene is TRBD1 (6 bases). V lost 7 bases and J lost 4, with 11 bases in between. Per germline, CDR1 MNHEY and CDR2 SVGAGI. The CDR3 consists of 13 residues. The CDR3, as DNA: TGTGCCAGCAACCCGACAGGATACAATGAGCAGTTCTTC. It is translated as CASNPTGYNEQFF.

About this clone itself: Other DNA sequences of this sample code for an identical CDR3. The V call is TRBV29-1, the J call TRBJ1-5; TRBD1 might be the D (5 bases). The CDR3 runs to 13 residues. V shed 4 bases and J shed 2 bases, with 9 bases lying between them. In germline, CDR1 is SQVTM, CDR2 ANQGSEA. The CDR3 bases are TGCAGCGTTGGGCAGGGCGGCAATCAGCCCCAGCATTTT. This translates into CSVGQGGNQPQHF.

The CDR3 reads CASSSPGLAGGQDTQYF. The CDR3 DNA reads TGTGCCAGCAGTTCCCCGGGACTAGCGGGGGGTCAAGATACGCAGTATTTT. The chain carries TRBV28 and TRBJ2-3; TRBD2 agrees at 15 bases. Germline CDR1 MDHEN, CDR2 SYDVKM. This CDR3 is 17 amino acids long. The V gene end was trimmed by 4 bases and the J gene end by 5 bases; junction bases not matched to a gene: 7.

The rearrangement uses TRBV4-3 and TRBJ1-2, with D possibly being TRBD1 (5 bases). Trimming removed 0 bases at V and 4 bases at J, with 12 bases between. Germline CDR1 LGHNA, CDR2 YSLEER. The CDR3 consists of 15 residues. The CDR3 is CASSQDLGVGYGYTF. The CDR3 coding sequence is TGCGCCAGCAGCCAAGACCTAGGGGTAGGCTATGGCTACACCTTC.

The chain recombines TRBV11-2 with TRBJ1-1; no definite D call. The CDR3 spans 12 residues. Germline CDR1 SGHAT, CDR2 FQNNGV. The V and J ends lost 1 base and 8 bases respectively, with 8 bases between them. CDR3 loop: CASSLGTKEAFF. CDR3 bases: TGTGCCAGCAGCTTAGGAACAAAGGAAGCTTTCTTT.

V and J are TRBV5-6 and TRBJ2-2; 9 bases agree with TRBD1. The CDR3 is 13 amino acids. Germline V lookup: CDR1 SGHDT, CDR2 YYEEEE. V lost 3 bases and J lost 8; bases outside the gene matches: 2. The CDR3 DNA follows: TGTGCCAGCAGCTGGGACAGGGTTGGGGAGCTGTTTTTT. Its translation: CASSWDRVGELFF.

The rearrangement uses TRBV21-1 and TRBJ2-2; the table's TRBD1 call for D was not verified on the DNA. TRBV21-1 is annotated as a pseudogene. The length of the CDR3 is 15 residues. CDR3 sequence (DNA): TGTGCCAGCAGCGGGGACAAGACGAACACCGGGGAGCTGTTTTTT. Translating gives CASSGDKTNTGELFF.